These 12 T cell receptor beta chains were all obtained from the same sample, sequenced in a study of blood T cells in healthy people across ages. Sample-barcoded 5' priming and a J-beta primer mix drove a second PCR of 7 to 11 cycles. Via MiXCR, TCRdb re-called the 5' RACE reads, giving one row per CDR3 protein. The sample shows hundreds of thousands of distinct CDR3 sequences, around 25% of them seen only once. These data were also reused for a study on T cells of mothers and their children.

Material: blood. The receptors were gathered from a boy aged 10-17 years in good health.

This clonotype was seen only a few times. V is TRBV7-9 and J is TRBJ2-5, with 8 bases aligning to TRBD2. The CDR3 is made up of 16 amino acids. CDR1 and CDR2 (germline): SEHNR, FQNEAQ (reference sequence). V dropped 3 bases and J dropped 4; count of bases not matched to a gene: 10. CDR3 sequence: CASSLSGSLLGETQYF. The CDR3 nucleotides are TGTGCCAGCAGCTTGAGCGGGAGCCTCTTAGGAGAGACCCAGTACTTC.

This clonotype has a handful of counts. The chain carries TRBV7-9 and TRBJ2-7; 7 bases are a match to TRBD1. The CDR3 loop spans 14 amino acids. The germline V gene has CDR1 SEHNR and CDR2 FQNEAQ (reference sequence). V was clipped by 5 bases and J by 7 bases; unmatched bases: 11. The CDR3 DNA sequence: TGTGCCAGCAGCAGCTGGGACAGCCCTCAGGAGCAGTACTTC. Protein product: CASSSWDSPQEQYF.

This clonotype came up a few times. This rearrangement joins TRBV6-5 to TRBJ1-5; TRBD1 matches 7 bases. Per the germline V gene, CDR1 is MNHEY and CDR2 is SVGAGI. The CDR3 has 15 amino acids. V was pared by 6 bases and J by 2 bases, with 7 bases of the junction left unmatched. CDR3 in amino acids: CASRAQGFGNQPQHF. The CDR3 nucleotides are TGTGCCAGCAGGGCACAGGGGTTCGGCAATCAGCCCCAGCATTTT.

The table lists this clonotype with a few counts. The V gene is TRBV7-9, the J gene TRBJ2-1, with D hard to call. The CDR3 loop spans 14 amino acids. CDR1 and CDR2 from the germline V gene are SEHNR and FQNEAQ (reference sequence). The V and J ends lost 0 bases and 9 bases respectively, with 12 bases between them. CDR3 nucleotide sequence: TGTGCCAGCAGCTTAGCCCAACGACCGGCTGAGCAGTTCTTC. This codes for CASSLAQRPAEQFF. The full variable domain, its missing parts supplied by reference TRBV7-9 and TRBJ2-1, is DTGVSQNPRHKITKRGQNVTFRCDPISEHNRLYWYRQTLGQGPEFLTYFQNEAQLEKSRLLSDRFSAERPKGSFSTLEIQRTEQGDSAMYLCASSLAQRPAEQFFGPGTRLTVL.

This clonotype was counted a few times. V and J are TRBV5-1 and TRBJ1-2; D gene ambiguous. The V end lost 1 base, the J end lost 2 bases, and 9 bases lay between the germline ends. Germline assignment: CDR1 SGHRS and CDR2 YFSETQ. The CDR3 runs to 14 residues. CDR3 in amino acids: CASSLSTQNYGYTF. The CDR3 DNA sequence: TGCGCCAGCAGCTTGTCGACTCAGAACTATGGCTACACCTTC.

The gene calls are TRBV20-1 and TRBJ2-5, with D perhaps matching TRBD1 or TRBD2 (5 bases each). There are 14 residues in the CDR3. Germline-derived CDR1 and CDR2 are DFQATT and SNEGSKA (reference sequence). The V end was cut by 4 bases, the J end by 0 bases, with 12 bases between. The CDR3 DNA follows: TGCAGTGCTATCGGGACGGCGTACCAAGAGACCCAGTACTTC. This encodes CSAIGTAYQETQYF.

This clonotype has only a few counts. CDR3 sequence (DNA): TGTGCCAGCAGTTTTACCGGCACCTATGGCTACACCTTC. Protein sequence: CASSFTGTYGYTF. The chain carries TRBV12-3 or TRBV12-4 and TRBJ1-2; no clear D. The CDR3 runs to 13 residues. V was pared by 3 bases and J by 4 bases, with 9 bases between.

V usage is TRBV27 and J usage is TRBJ2-3, with D maybe TRBD1 (5 bases). Germline CDR1 MNHEY, CDR2 SMNVEV (reference sequence). This CDR3 spans 14 amino acids. Trimming shortened V by 1 base and J by 6 bases, and 11 bases separated the two germline ends. The CDR3 DNA is TGTGCCAGCAGTTTATGGGGCCTCCCGGATACGCAGTATTTT. Protein product: CASSLWGLPDTQYF.

This clonotype was picked up a small number of times. The gene calls are TRBV29-1 and TRBJ2-3, with 8 bases that match TRBD1. Germline V gene data show CDR1 as SQVTM and CDR2 as ANQGSEA. This CDR3 comprises 15 residues. The V gene end was trimmed by 4 bases and the J gene end by 4 bases; junction bases not matched to a gene: 10. CDR3 in amino acids: CSVGQGAGSADTQYF. The CDR3, as DNA: TGCAGCGTTGGCCAGGGGGCGGGATCCGCAGATACGCAGTATTTT.

This clonotype was found a few times. V gene TRBV29-1 combines with J gene TRBJ2-7; D unclear. Trimming pared 6 bases from V and 0 bases from J, leaving 15 bases between. Germline lookup yields CDR1 SQVTM and CDR2 ANQGSEA. The CDR3 is 14 residues long. CDR3 sequence (DNA): TGCAGCGTCCTCCCGCAAATATCCTCCTACGAGCAGTACTTC. Translated, it gives CSVLPQISSYEQYF.

The rearrangement links TRBV20-1 to TRBJ2-5; the match to TRBD2 covers 8 bases. Matching the DNA end better, TRBJ2-7 makes the J call doubtful. Germline V gives CDR1 DFQATT, CDR2 SNEGSKA (reference sequence). CDR3 length equals 14 residues. CDR3 DNA: TGCAGTGTTACCCAACCGGGAGGGGGATACGAGCAGTACTTC. Protein sequence: CSVTQPGGGYEQYF.

The V gene is TRBV2, the J gene TRBJ2-3, with TRBD1 matching 10 bases. Trimming took 3 bases from V and 7 from J; bases not matched to a gene: 7. The V gene's germline CDR1 is SNHLY and CDR2 FYNNEI. CDR3 size: 15 residues. The DNA of the CDR3 is TGTGCCAGCAGTGATCCGGGACAGGGGTTCAATACGCAGTATTTT. This sequence encodes CASSDPGQGFNTQYF.